This TCR beta chain came from a study of T cell responses to AZD1222 COVID-19 vaccine. This clone showed up just a few times. No antigen is known for it. Findings of the study overall: Baseline seropositivity occurred in only 5 to 7 AZD1222 recipients.

The protocol was immunoSEQ multiplex PCR, while the TCRdb copy is restricted to in-frame clones and leaves out a portion. Among 150,000 or so clones listed, about 94% were seen once. This material consisted of peripheral blood, taken on day 0 of AZD1222 vaccination. The clonotype originates from an adult in good health.

The CDR3 nucleotides are TGTGCCAGCAGCCAGACTAGCGGGCCATACAATGAGCAGTTCTTC. Amino acid sequence: CASSQTSGPYNEQFF. This chain uses TRBV5-6 with TRBJ2-1; 10 nucleotides match TRBD2. This CDR3 has 15 amino acids. With 4 bases clipped from V and 4 bases from J, the junction kept 5 bases outside the gene matches. Germline V lookup: CDR1 SGHDT, CDR2 YYEEEE.